This is a list of T cell receptor beta chains from one sample in a study of T cells in Graves' hyperthyroidism and ophthalmopathy. TCRdb recomputed calls from the multiplex PCR reads with MiXCR, one row per CDR3 protein. The sample lists about 400,000 distinct CDR3 sequences, around 14% occurring once. The sequenced sample was blood. The receptors derive from a woman aged 25 to 39 with Graves' hyperthyroidism. Each CDR3 is given with its conserved first and last residue. A D gene is named only where the DNA matches it firmly.

D,J,V,CDR3
NA,TRBJ2-7,TRBV28,CASSLTNYEQYF
NA,TRBJ2-5,TRBV10-3,CAISKGPPGEETQYF
NA,TRBJ2-2,TRBV28,CASRLRTAANTGELFF
NA,TRBJ2-7,TRBV6-1,CASTRGASYEQYF
NA,TRBJ1-2,TRBV27,CASSLQGNYGYTF
NA,TRBJ1-2,TRBV27,CASRYKYGYTF
NA,TRBJ2-1,TRBV27,CASSTALATDYNEQFF
NA,TRBJ2-2,TRBV11-1,CASSFPELRGTGELFF
NA,TRBJ2-5,TRBV25-1,CASSEYFTLRETQYF
NA,TRBJ2-5,TRBV28,CAIATGLQETQYF
TRBD2,TRBJ2-1,TRBV3-1,CASSQEGLLVNEQFF
NA,TRBJ2-4,TRBV7-9,CASSLALAGRNIQYF
NA,TRBJ2-5,TRBV6-1,CASSPTRAETQYF
NA,TRBJ2-5,TRBV12-3/TRBV12-4,CASSPDYPGAQYF
NA,TRBJ2-3,TRBV20-1,CSAAPGSTDTQYF
NA,TRBJ2-3,TRBV5-1,CASSRSSSYGDTQYF